Each of the 9 T cell receptor beta chains below was sequenced from the same sample in a study of beta chain features in type 1 diabetes. Expressed TCRB transcripts were sequenced after all isolated RNA was converted to cDNA. Profiled with immunoSEQ multiplex PCR; TCRdb holds only in-frame clones, not every one. Among 400,000 to 450,000 clones listed, more than 11% were seen once. Sequences were obtained from naive CD4+ T cells from blood. These receptors were taken from a man under 40 in good health.

This clone has a handful of counts. The chain links TRBV10-3 to TRBJ2-1; D remains ambiguous. Germline CDR1 ENHRY, CDR2 SYGVKD. Trimming cost V 2 bases and J 10 bases, with 15 bases left between them. CDR3 length: 14 residues. CDR3 nucleotides: TGTGCCATCAGTGAGGAGGCTAGTTCGGACGAGCAGTTCTTC. Encoded protein: CAISEEASSDEQFF.

V and J are TRBV9 and TRBJ2-4; 7 positions match TRBD1. Germline V lookup: CDR1 SGDLS, CDR2 YYNGEE. With V trimmed by 4 bases and J by 5 bases, 3 bases remained unmatched. The CDR3 runs 13 residues. The CDR3, as DNA: TGTGCCAGCAGCCCCGGGACAGAAAACATTCAGTACTTC. It is translated as CASSPGTENIQYF.

This clone has a handful of counts. The chain joins TRBV7-9 to TRBJ2-1; no firm D call. CDR1 is SEHNR, CDR2 FQNEAQ, per germline (reference sequence). Trimming removed 1 base at V and 4 bases at J, with 14 bases between. This CDR3 is 16 amino acids long. The CDR3 loop reads CASSLGGLAPYNEQFF. In DNA, the CDR3 is TGTGCCAGCAGCTTAGGTGGTTTAGCCCCATACAATGAGCAGTTCTTC.

This clone was found a few times. The chain couples TRBV4-1 to TRBJ1-5; TRBD1 aligns across 7 bases. The CDR3 covers 16 residues. Germline trimming cut 0 bases from V and 6 bases from J; bases unmatched to any gene: 8. Germline V gene data show CDR1 as MGHRA and CDR2 as YSYEKL. Here the CDR3 DNA reads TGCGCCAGCAGCCAAGAGTCAGGGGGTTATGGTCAGCCCCAGCATTTT. This translates into CASSQESGGYGQPQHF.

As regards this clone: The identical CDR3 is also encoded by other nucleotide sequences in the sample. This chain links TRBV5-4 with TRBJ2-5; D may correspond to TRBD1 or TRBD2 (5 bases each). CDR3 length: 14 amino acids. Germline CDR1 SGHNT, CDR2 YYREEE (reference sequence). V lost 1 base and J lost 2, with 9 bases in between. CDR3 DNA: TGTGCCAGCAGCTTGTCAGGGAGACAAGAGACCCAGTACTTC. Its protein is CASSLSGRQETQYF.

The chain carries TRBV10-3 and TRBJ2-3; 9 nucleotides agree with TRBD2. V gave up 0 bases and J gave up 6 bases; unmatched junction bases: 10. CDR1 is ENHRY and CDR2 is SYGVKD in the germline V gene. The CDR3 has 17 residues. The CDR3 reads CAISESSGSSELDTQYF. The CDR3 nucleotides are TGTGCCATCAGTGAGTCTAGCGGGAGTTCGGAATTGGATACGCAGTATTTT.

V is TRBV18 and J is TRBJ2-5; no reliable D call. Trimming removed 2 bases from V and 5 bases from J, with 12 bases in between. This CDR3 is 14 amino acids long. The germline V gene has CDR1 KGHSH and CDR2 LQKENI. The CDR3 protein is CASSPSAKSETQYF. As DNA, the CDR3 is TGTGCCAGCTCACCAAGCGCGAAAAGCGAGACCCAGTACTTC.

This clone was counted only a few times. The gene calls are TRBV7-6 and TRBJ2-1; 11 nucleotides agree with TRBD2. The CDR3 has 17 amino acids. Germline assignment: CDR1 SGHVS and CDR2 FNYEAQ. The ends lost 3 bases at V and 8 bases at J; junction bases unmatched: 12. The CDR3 here is CASSFELAGGPLDEQFF. The CDR3, as DNA: TGTGCCAGCAGCTTTGAGCTAGCGGGAGGTCCCTTGGATGAGCAGTTCTTC.

A few counts support this clone. CDR3 amino acids: CASSEISEQYV. Here the CDR3 DNA reads TGTGCCAGCAGTGAAATCTCCGAGCAGTACGTC. The V call is TRBV6-1, the J call TRBJ2-7; D gene unclear. This CDR3 region has 11 residues. CDR1 MNHNS and CDR2 SASEGT come from the germline V gene. V was shortened by 2 bases and J by 6 bases, with 5 bases between the two germline ends.